The 27 T cell receptor beta chains below were found in one sample sequenced in a study of T cell responses to AZD1222 COVID-19 vaccine. Libraries were prepared by immunoSEQ multiplex PCR; TCRdb keeps only in-frame clonotypes and omits some of them. Of some 74,000 clones in the sample, around 90% are singletons; the top ten hold over 1.3%. Sequencing was performed on peripheral blood, taken 28 days after the second AZD1222 dose. Source of these receptors: an adult who received the AZD1222 COVID-19 vaccine.

V is TRBV5-1 and J is TRBJ2-7, with 12 bases fitting TRBD2. J was trimmed by 1 base and V by 2 bases; bases with no gene match: 13. Germline V gene sequence: CDR1 SGHRS, CDR2 YFSETQ. The CDR3 extends over 19 amino acids. Here the CDR3 reads CASSFGLAGSTVKSYEQYF. In DNA, the CDR3 is TGCGCCAGCAGCTTCGGACTAGCGGGGTCCACGGTTAAGTCCTACGAGCAGTACTTC.

The genes are TRBV7-2 and TRBJ1-2; perhaps TRBD1 as D (5 bases). This CDR3 comprises 16 residues. The V end was cut by 1 base, the J end by 1 base, with 13 bases between. Germline V gives CDR1 SGHTA, CDR2 FQGNSA. CDR3 sequence reads: CASSLDAGRNNYGYTF. Written as DNA, the CDR3 is TGTGCCAGCAGCTTAGACGCAGGGCGAAATAACTATGGCTACACCTTC.

The chain combines TRBV10-3 with TRBJ2-7, with a possible D match to TRBD2 (6 bases). Between the trimmed V and J ends, which lost 6 bases and 7 bases, there was a span of 13 bases. This CDR3 is built from 12 residues. Germline assignment: CDR1 ENHRY and CDR2 SYGVKD. CDR3 protein: CAISLGTGEQYF. In DNA form, the CDR3 reads TGTGCCATCAGCCTCGGGACTGGAGAGCAGTACTTC.

The J gene is TRBJ1-4, the V gene TRBV19; D is perhaps TRBD1 (5 bases). Looked up from germline, CDR1 is LNHDA and CDR2 is SQIVND (reference sequence). V was clipped by 5 bases and J by 7 bases, with 20 bases between them. The CDR3 length is 16 residues. The CDR3 nucleotides are TGTGCCAGTAGTCCTCAGAGGGGACTCAGCGGTGAAAAACTGTTTTTT. It yields the protein CASSPQRGLSGEKLFF. The full variable domain, in which reference TRBV19 and TRBJ1-4 provide the parts outside the CDR3, is DGGITQSPKYLFRKEGQNVTLSCEQNLNHDAMYWYRQDPGQGLRLIYYSQIVNDFQKGDIAEGYSVSREKKESFPLTVTSAQKNPTAFYLCASSPQRGLSGEKLFFGSGTQLSVL.

The chain has TRBV19 and TRBJ1-3; perhaps TRBD1 as D (5 bases). Germline-derived CDR1 and CDR2 are LNHDA and SQIVND (reference sequence). V was cut by 3 bases and J by 2 bases, with 17 bases left in between. CDR3 length equals 17 residues. CDR3 residues: CASSIDGGTWAGNTIYF. The DNA of the CDR3 is TGTGCCAGTAGTATCGACGGGGGGACTTGGGCTGGAAACACCATATATTTT.

The chain employs TRBV7-2 and TRBJ2-7, with D perhaps matching TRBD2 (6 bases). Between the trimmed V and J ends, which lost 2 bases and 2 bases, there was a span of 13 bases. Germline V gene data show CDR1 as SGHTA and CDR2 as FQGNSA. The CDR3 loop spans 15 amino acids. CDR3 DNA: TGTGCCAGCAGCTTACGGTTCCCGGGGGCCTACGAGCAGTACTTC. This codes for CASSLRFPGAYEQYF.

This chain uses TRBV3-1 (or the pseudogene TRBV3-2) with TRBJ2-5; 7 bases agree with TRBD1. V lost 1 base and J lost 0; bases outside the gene matches: 5. Germline V gene data show CDR1 as LGHDT and CDR2 as YNNKEL (reference sequence). The CDR3 runs to 16 residues. CDR3 DNA: TGTGCCAGCAGCCAAGGGAGCAGGGGGTACCAAGAGACCCAGTACTTC. Its translation: CASSQGSRGYQETQYF.

CDR3 nucleotide sequence: TGTGCCAGCAGTCCTTCCCGACAGGGCCAATATAATTCACCCCTCCACTTT. It translates to CASSPSRQGQYNSPLHF. The V and J genes are TRBV28 and TRBJ1-6, with 7 bases lining up with TRBD1. Germline lookup yields CDR1 MDHEN and CDR2 SYDVKM. This CDR3 contains 17 residues. V dropped 5 bases and J dropped 4; count of bases not matched to a gene: 11.

The CDR3 spells CASSLGTSGAQETQYF. Here the CDR3 DNA reads TGCGCCAGCAGCTTGGGGACTAGCGGGGCACAAGAGACCCAGTACTTC. The rearrangement joins TRBV5-1 to TRBJ2-5, with 12 bases that match TRBD2. CDR1 and CDR2 from the germline V gene are SGHRS and YFSETQ. With V trimmed by 0 bases and J by 2 bases, 2 bases remained unmatched. This CDR3 is built from 16 residues.

The chain couples TRBV18 to TRBJ1-6, with TRBD1 as a possible D gene (5 bases). The CDR3 length is 14 residues. Germline V gene sequence: CDR1 KGHSH, CDR2 LQKENI. The germline V and J ends were trimmed by 6 bases and 6 bases, with 12 bases remaining between them. In DNA form, the CDR3 reads TGTGCCAGCTCGCCCACCGGGGGTAATTCACCCCTCCACTTT. It translates to CASSPTGGNSPLHF.

V gene TRBV11-2 combines with J gene TRBJ2-7; 12 nucleotides line up with TRBD1. In germline, CDR1 is SGHAT, CDR2 FQNNGV. V lost 3 bases and J lost 2; bases outside the gene matches: 2. The CDR3 is 15 amino acids. The CDR3 DNA reads as TGTGCCAGCAGCTTGGGACAGGGGGCTCCCTACGAGCAGTACTTC. Its translation is CASSLGQGAPYEQYF. The full variable domain, completed using reference TRBV11-2 and TRBJ2-7, is EAGVAQSPRYKIIEKRQSVAFWCNPISGHATLYWYQQILGQGPKLLIQFQNNGVVDDSQLPKDRFSAERLKGVDSTLKIQPAKLEDSAVYLCASSLGQGAPYEQYFGPGTRLTVT.

This chain uses TRBV3-1 (or the pseudogene TRBV3-2) with TRBJ2-7; 8 positions match TRBD1. V lost 0 bases, J lost 2 bases, and 6 bases stayed unmatched. Germline assignment: CDR1 LGHDT and CDR2 YNNKEL (reference sequence). There are 16 residues in the CDR3. CDR3 sequence: CASSQDRLDRAYEQYF. CDR3 coding DNA: TGTGCCAGCAGCCAAGATCGTCTGGACAGGGCCTACGAGCAGTACTTC.

V gene TRBV10-3 combines with J gene TRBJ1-2; possibly TRBD1 for D (5 bases). This CDR3 spans 13 amino acids. In germline, CDR1 is ENHRY, CDR2 SYGVKD. The ends were cut back, 2 bases at V and 4 bases at J, with 8 bases in the middle. The chain's CDR3 is CAISEDGGYGYTF. In nucleotides, the CDR3 is TGTGCCATCAGTGAGGATGGGGGCTATGGCTACACCTTC.

The chain carries TRBV28 and TRBJ1-2; 11 positions match TRBD1. The CDR3 extends over 13 amino acids. The germline V gene encodes CDR1 MDHEN and CDR2 SYDVKM. J gave up 5 bases and V 5 bases, and 1 base lay outside the gene matches. The CDR3 region is CASSGQGAYGYTF. The CDR3 DNA is TGTGCCAGCAGTGGACAGGGGGCTTATGGCTACACCTTC.

The chain has TRBV29-1 and TRBJ1-1; 7 positions agree with TRBD1. The V segment lost 7 bases and the J segment 6 bases; nucleotides outside the gene matches: 11. Germline V lookup: CDR1 SQVTM, CDR2 ANQGSEA. The CDR3 loop spans 13 amino acids. The CDR3 loop is CSASIPGQPEAFF. The CDR3 nucleotides read TGCAGCGCATCTATACCGGGACAGCCTGAAGCTTTCTTT.

This clone was counted only a few times. The genes are TRBV2 and TRBJ2-7, with D hard to call. CDR3 length: 12 amino acids. Trimming stripped 5 bases from V and 4 bases from J, with 9 bases between. Per the germline V gene, CDR1 is SNHLY and CDR2 is FYNNEI. In DNA, the CDR3 is TGTGCCAGCAGTACAGCCAGGTACGAGCAGTACTTC. Residues: CASSTARYEQYF.

The chain is built from TRBV9 and TRBJ2-1; D unclear. The CDR3 covers 15 residues. Germline CDR1 is SGDLS and CDR2 is YYNGEE. Trimming left V 0 bases short and J 2 bases short, with 9 bases between. Here the CDR3 reads CASSVALAAYNEQFF. The CDR3 DNA sequence: TGTGCCAGCAGCGTAGCTCTGGCAGCCTACAATGAGCAGTTCTTC.

The chain employs TRBV4-1 and TRBJ1-1; unclear D gene. The V end lost 0 bases, the J end lost 0 bases, and 8 bases lay between the germline ends. This CDR3 contains 15 residues. Per the germline V gene, CDR1 is MGHRA and CDR2 is YSYEKL. CDR3 DNA sequence: TGCGCCAGCAGCCAAGATACGACGGTGAACACTGAAGCTTTCTTT. Its translation is CASSQDTTVNTEAFF.

The chain employs TRBV7-8 and TRBJ2-3, with D maybe TRBD1 (5 bases). V was pared by 5 bases and J by 4 bases, with 19 bases between. Per the germline V gene, CDR1 is SGHVS and CDR2 is FQNEAQ. This CDR3 comprises 16 residues. The CDR3 DNA is TGTGCCAGCAGCCTACCCAGGGTGCGAAGTTCAGATACGCAGTATTTT. Protein: CASSLPRVRSSDTQYF.

The genes are TRBV5-8 and TRBJ2-5, with 7 nucleotides matching TRBD1. V lost 5 bases and J lost 1; bases outside the gene matches: 5. This CDR3 comprises 14 residues. CDR1 and CDR2 from the germline V gene are SGHTS and YDEGEE. CDR3 protein: CASRPTGAQETQYF. In nucleotides, the CDR3 is TGTGCCAGCAGGCCAACAGGGGCCCAAGAGACCCAGTACTTC. The full variable domain, in which reference TRBV5-8 and TRBJ2-5 provide the parts outside the CDR3, is EAGVTQSPTHLIKTRGQQATLRCSPISGHTSVYWYQQALGLGLQFLLWYDEGEERNRGNFPPRFSGRQFPNYSSELNVNALELEDSALYLCASRPTGAQETQYFGPGTRLLVL.

The gene calls are TRBV28 and TRBJ1-1; 8 positions match TRBD1. J was trimmed by 4 bases and V by 5 bases; bases with no gene match: 3. The length of the CDR3 is 13 residues. CDR1 MDHEN and CDR2 SYDVKM come from the germline V gene. The CDR3 bases are TGTGCCAGCAGTCGTACAGGGGGCACTGAAGCTTTCTTT. It is translated as CASSRTGGTEAFF.

V and J are TRBV30 and TRBJ2-7; D is perhaps TRBD2 (5 bases). CDR3 length equals 10 residues. V lost 2 bases to trimming and J lost 7 bases, with 6 bases between them. The germline gives CDR1 GTSNPN, CDR2 SVGIG (reference sequence). For the CDR3, the DNA is TGTGCCTGGAGTAGAGGGGAGCAGTACTTC. Protein sequence: CAWSRGEQYF.

This chain joins TRBV11-2 and TRBJ1-4; D is perhaps TRBD1 (5 bases). Germline CDR1 SGHAT, CDR2 FQNNGV. This CDR3 has 17 amino acids. V was trimmed by 2 bases and J by 3 bases, leaving 16 bases between them. The CDR3 reads CASSLKPEAGSNEKLFF. The CDR3 DNA is TGTGCCAGCAGCTTAAAGCCTGAGGCAGGGTCTAATGAAAAACTGTTTTTT.

The rearrangement links TRBV6-6 to TRBJ2-1, with TRBD2 matching 7 bases. This CDR3 region has 15 residues. Germline V gives CDR1 MNHNY, CDR2 SVGAGI (reference sequence). J was trimmed by 7 bases and V by 2 bases; bases with no gene match: 8. CDR3 sequence: CASSYSPGGGNEQFF. The DNA of the CDR3 is TGTGCCAGCAGTTACAGCCCGGGGGGTGGAAATGAGCAGTTCTTC.

The rearrangement joins TRBV30 to TRBJ1-6, with 9 bases matching TRBD1. V shed 3 bases, J shed 5 bases, and the junction held 5 bases outside the gene matches. There are 15 residues in the CDR3. Germline CDR1 GTSNPN, CDR2 SVGIG (reference sequence). The chain's CDR3 is CAWSRGQGNNSPLHF. The CDR3 DNA reads TGTGCCTGGAGCCGAGGACAGGGGAATAATTCACCCCTCCACTTT.

The chain employs TRBV24-1 and TRBJ1-1; no clear D. Germline CDR1 KGHDR, CDR2 SFDVKD. The length of the CDR3 is 14 residues. Trimming took off 0 bases at V and 1 base at J, with 5 bases between the two ends. The CDR3 DNA reads TGTGCCACCAGTGATTTGCTGGGGAACACTGAAGCTTTCTTT. Its protein product is CATSDLLGNTEAFF.

The genes are TRBV19 and TRBJ1-3, with D possibly TRBD1 on 5 matching bases. The germline CDR1 and CDR2 sequences are LNHDA and SQIVND (reference sequence). V lost 2 bases to trimming and J lost 2 bases, with 10 bases between them. This CDR3 contains 15 residues. In DNA, the CDR3 is TGTGCCAGTAGTATATTCCGGGGGACTGGAAACACCATATATTTT. Translated: CASSIFRGTGNTIYF.